One sample yielded the 12 T cell receptor beta chains listed below, sequenced in a study of cytomegalovirus exposure and HLA in healthy donors. The study ran its PCR with 60 Vbeta and 13 Jbeta primers. TCRdb keeps only in-frame clones here, not all; method: immunoSEQ multiplex PCR. The sample shows about 160,000 clones, just under 80% of them seen only once. Sequenced: PBMCs. These receptors came from a woman aged 45-59 years in good health and CMV-seronegative.

The V gene is TRBV5-1, the J gene TRBJ2-3, with D tentatively TRBD2 (6 bases). Trimming removed 1 base at V and 4 bases at J, with 13 bases between. The CDR3 runs 15 residues. Germline CDR1 is SGHRS and CDR2 is YFSETQ. The CDR3 is CASSLLGGTPDTQYF. The CDR3, as DNA: TGCGCCAGCAGCTTGTTGGGGGGAACGCCAGATACGCAGTATTTT.

This chain links TRBV7-9 with TRBJ1-1; 9 bases are shared with TRBD1. The junction had 7 bases not matched to a gene; V was cut back by 3 bases and J by 2 bases. Per germline, CDR1 SEHNR and CDR2 FQNEAQ (reference sequence). This CDR3 comprises 16 residues. The CDR3 loop is CASSFFTGGLNTEAFF. The CDR3 nucleotides read TGTGCCAGCAGCTTTTTTACAGGGGGCCTCAACACTGAAGCTTTCTTT.

This chain links TRBV4-2 with TRBJ1-2; D is uncertain. Trimming left V 4 bases short and J 1 base short, with 10 bases between. Germline CDR1 reads LGHNA; CDR2 reads YNFKEQ. CDR3 length: 14 amino acids. CDR3: CASSPTEGNYGYTF. CDR3 sequence (DNA): TGTGCCAGCAGCCCGACGGAGGGTAACTATGGCTACACCTTC.

This chain links TRBV7-9 with TRBJ1-6, with 8 bases aligning to TRBD1. The germline V gene encodes CDR1 SEHNR and CDR2 FQNEAQ (reference sequence). The CDR3 consists of 15 residues. Trimming at V came to 4 bases and at J to 7 bases, leaving 6 bases not matched to a gene. Here the CDR3 reads CASSSGTGGNSPLHF. The CDR3 coding sequence is TGTGCCAGCAGCTCAGGGACAGGCGGAAATTCACCCCTCCACTTT. The full variable domain, with the rest looked up from reference TRBV7-9 and TRBJ1-6, is DTGVSQNPRHKITKRGQNVTFRCDPISEHNRLYWYRQTLGQGPEFLTYFQNEAQLEKSRLLSDRFSAERPKGSFSTLEIQRTEQGDSAMYLCASSSGTGGNSPLHFGNGTRLTVT.

Only a few counts were recorded for this clone. This chain connects TRBV5-1 to TRBJ1-3, with a possible D match to TRBD1 (6 bases). V was shortened by 0 bases and J by 1 base, with 8 bases between the two germline ends. Germline V lookup: CDR1 SGHRS, CDR2 YFSETQ. There are 15 residues in the CDR3. The CDR3 is CASSLAQGSGNTIYF. The CDR3 nucleotides are TGCGCCAGCAGCTTGGCCCAGGGGTCTGGAAACACCATATATTTT. The full variable domain, rest sourced from reference TRBV5-1 and TRBJ1-3, is KAGVTQTPRYLIKTRGQQVTLSCSPISGHRSVSWYQQTPGQGLQFLFEYFSETQRNKGNFPGRFSGRQFSNSRSEMNVSTLELGDSALYLCASSLAQGSGNTIYFGEGSWLTVV.

The chain is built from TRBV28 and TRBJ2-7; 10 bases align to TRBD2. The germline gives CDR1 MDHEN, CDR2 SYDVKM. The J segment lost 4 bases and the V segment lost 7 bases, leaving 10 bases of the junction unmatched. CDR3 length: 15 amino acids. CDR3 DNA sequence: TGTGCCAGCACTGCTCCGGGACTAGCGATGTACGAGCAGTACTTC. Translation gives CASTAPGLAMYEQYF. Drawing the rest from reference TRBV28 and TRBJ2-7, the complete variable domain is DVKVTQSSRYLVKRTGEKVFLECVQDMDHENMFWYRQDPGLGLRLIYFSYDVKMKEKGDIPEGYSVSREKKERFSLILESASTNQTSMYLCASTAPGLAMYEQYFGPGTRLTVT.

This chain links TRBV9 with TRBJ1-3; 8 nucleotides line up with TRBD1. Losses at the gene ends were 4 bases for V and 0 bases for J; bases not matched to a gene: 9. The germline V gene has CDR1 SGDLS and CDR2 YYNGEE. This CDR3 spans 17 amino acids. The CDR3 nucleotides read TGTGCCAGCAGCCCCCGGACAGGGATTTTCTCTGGAAACACCATATATTTT. It is translated as CASSPRTGIFSGNTIYF.

This chain links TRBV6-5 with TRBJ2-7; 7 nucleotides agree with TRBD1. Germline V gene data show CDR1 as MNHEY and CDR2 as SVGAGI. After removal of 6 bases from V and 4 bases from J, the junction contained 6 bases not matched to a gene. The CDR3 is 13 residues long. CDR3 sequence: CASRRTGSYEQYF. CDR3 coding DNA: TGTGCCAGCAGGAGGACAGGTTCGTACGAGCAGTACTTC.

This CDR3 is CASSRQRGSYNEQFF. CDR3 DNA: TGTGCCAGCAGCCGCCAGCGGGGATCCTACAATGAGCAGTTCTTC. V is TRBV6-5 and J is TRBJ2-1; 7 bases fit TRBD2. The ends lost 6 bases at V and 1 base at J; junction bases unmatched: 6. Germline loops: CDR1 MNHEY, CDR2 SVGAGI. CDR3 length: 15 residues.

V and J are TRBV4-3 and TRBJ2-2, with TRBD1 identical over 9 bases. This CDR3 is 18 amino acids long. The V gene's germline CDR1 is LGHNA and CDR2 YSLEER. V lost 0 bases, J lost 6 bases, and 11 bases stayed unmatched. The CDR3 sequence is CASSQDPGTGSGAGELFF. The CDR3 region has the DNA TGCGCCAGCAGCCAAGATCCCGGGACAGGGTCGGGGGCCGGGGAGCTGTTTTTT.

V usage is TRBV11-2 and J usage is TRBJ2-5, with 8 bases aligning to TRBD1. The CDR3 is made up of 16 amino acids. Unmatched junction bases numbered 8, after V lost 0 bases and J lost 5 bases. The germline gives CDR1 SGHAT, CDR2 FQNNGV. The CDR3 DNA is TGTGCCAGCAGCTTAGAGCTGACAGGGGTATTGGAGACCCAGTACTTC. Encoded protein: CASSLELTGVLETQYF.

CDR3 region: CASSLARGGGASYEQYF. The CDR3, as DNA: TGTGCCAGCAGCTTAGCGCGGGGCGGGGGGGCGTCCTACGAGCAGTACTTC. The chain links TRBV7-8 to TRBJ2-7; the match to TRBD2 covers 9 bases. V was pared by 0 bases and J by 1 base, with 7 bases of the junction left unmatched. The CDR3 is made up of 17 amino acids. Germline V lookup: CDR1 SGHVS, CDR2 FQNEAQ. The full variable domain, its missing parts supplied by reference TRBV7-8 and TRBJ2-7, is GAGVSQSPRYKVAKRGQDVALRCDPISGHVSLFWYQQALGQGPEFLTYFQNEAQLDKSGLPSDRFFAERPEGSVSTLKIQRTQQEDSAVYLCASSLARGGGASYEQYFGPGTRLTVT.